The 21 T cell receptor beta chains below were found in one sample sequenced in a study of Graves' ophthalmopathy and Graves' hyperthyroidism. The authors amplified TCR beta CDR3 regions, and they did so from RNA transcripts for repertoire sequencing. First-round RT-PCR with HTBI primers preceded a second-round multiplex PCR. Each CDR3 protein gets one entry after TCRdb re-called the multiplex PCR reads with MiXCR. The sample consists of about half a million distinct CDR3 sequences, around 14% of them appearing once. What was sequenced was blood. All receptors come from a woman in her twenties or thirties with Graves' ophthalmopathy.

This clonotype was observed at least ten times. This chain uses TRBV11-2 with TRBJ2-7; D is uncertain. This CDR3 is 13 amino acids long. V dropped 3 bases and J dropped 5 bases, with 11 bases sitting between them. Germline CDR1 SGHAT, CDR2 FQNNGV. CDR3 sequence (DNA): TGTGCCAGCAGCTTCGGCTACGGAGACGAGCAGTACTTC. This gives the protein CASSFGYGDEQYF.

Only one count was recorded for this clonotype. This may be a read error: a much more frequent sequence differs by one nucleotide. This chain links TRBV2 with TRBJ1-1; no firm D call. The CDR3 runs 15 residues. In germline, CDR1 is SNHLY, CDR2 FYNNEI. CDR3 coding DNA: TGTGCCATCAGTGAAACGGGAACACGGAACACTGAAGCTTTCTTT. Its translation: CAISETGTRNTEAFF.

This clonotype has at least ten counts. The chain couples TRBV15 to TRBJ2-7, with TRBD2 as a possible D gene (8 bases). The germline gives CDR1 LNHNV, CDR2 YYDKDF (reference sequence). The CDR3 extends over 14 amino acids. The ends were cut back, 4 bases at V and 9 bases at J, with 19 bases in the middle. In nucleotides, the CDR3 is TGTGCCACCAGCATGGGGACAGACGGGAGGGGGCAGTACTTC. This codes for CATSMGTDGRGQYF.

This clonotype has ten or more counts. This sequence joins TRBV24-1 and TRBJ1-1; 9 bases are shared with TRBD1. The CDR3 has 15 amino acids. Unmatched junction bases numbered 2, after V lost 3 bases and J lost 1 base. Germline V gene sequence: CDR1 KGHDR, CDR2 SFDVKD. DNA of the CDR3: TGTGCCACCAGTGATGGGACAGGGCAGAACACTGAAGCTTTCTTT. It encodes CATSDGTGQNTEAFF.

Concerning this clonotype: The junction departs from the called germline gene at one end, perhaps through a read error. This chain uses TRBV5-1 with TRBJ2-2, with 8 bases lining up with TRBD2. This CDR3 spans 16 amino acids. Germline assignment: CDR1 SGHRS and CDR2 YFSETQ. The CDR3 DNA sequence: TGCGCCAGCAGCGCGGGAGGCGGGATATACACCGGGGAGCTGTGTTTT. As protein: CASSAGGGIYTGELCF.

Many counts were recorded for this clonotype. Sequence at one end of the junction differs from germline and may be a read error. The V and J genes are TRBV27 and TRBJ1-6, with 9 bases matching TRBD1. The CDR3 consists of 17 residues. Germline lookup yields CDR1 MNHEY and CDR2 SMNVEV (reference sequence). The CDR3: CASSFNRGPTYNSPPHF. The CDR3 nucleotides are TGTGCCAGCAGTTTCAACAGGGGGCCAACCTATAATTCACCCCCCCACTTT.

There are many counts of this clonotype. The rearrangement joins TRBV27 to TRBJ2-7; 7 bases match TRBD2. V gave up 0 bases and J gave up 0 bases; unmatched junction bases: 2. The CDR3 consists of 15 residues. Germline CDR1 reads MNHEY; CDR2 reads SMNVEV (reference sequence). CDR3 in amino acids: CASSLSLATSYEQYF. CDR3 DNA sequence: TGTGCCAGCAGTTTATCACTAGCGACCTCCTACGAGCAGTACTTC.

The rearrangement joins TRBV12-3 or TRBV12-4 to TRBJ1-5; D might be TRBD1 (5 bases). The CDR3 covers 20 residues. V was pared by 2 bases and J by 0 bases, with 23 bases between. In DNA, the CDR3 is TGTGCCAGCAGTTTAATATACCCCGGGACCGACGACTATAGCAATCAGCCCCAGCATTTT. It yields the protein CASSLIYPGTDDYSNQPQHF.

Many counts were recorded for this clonotype. This chain links TRBV9 with TRBJ1-1; D unresolved. Germline V gene data show CDR1 as SGDLS and CDR2 as YYNGEE. The germline V and J ends were trimmed by 4 bases and 1 base, with 8 bases remaining between them. The CDR3 contains 13 residues. CDR3 sequence (DNA): TGTGCCAGCAGCCTCATGGAGAACACTGAAGCTTTCTTT. It encodes CASSLMENTEAFF.

In this sample, this clonotype turned up many times. The V gene is TRBV10-3, the J gene TRBJ2-5, with D unclear. Germline V lookup: CDR1 ENHRY, CDR2 SYGVKD. The CDR3 has 13 residues. V lost 0 bases, J lost 0 bases, and 2 bases lay in between. The CDR3: CAISESNQETQYF. CDR3 nucleotide sequence: TGTGCCATCAGTGAGTCGAACCAAGAGACCCAGTACTTC.

This clonotype has at least ten counts. This chain joins TRBV6-5 and TRBJ1-1, with D possibly matching TRBD1 (5 bases). Trimming removed 2 bases from V and 4 bases from J, with 14 bases in between. This CDR3 is 15 amino acids long. Germline CDR1 and CDR2: MNHEY and SVGAGI. DNA for the CDR3: TGTGCCAGCAGTTACAGTAGGGGCGCTGGCACTGAAGCTTTCTTT. Translating gives CASSYSRGAGTEAFF.

In its sample, this clonotype was seen many times. The chain is built from TRBV9 and TRBJ2-7, with 11 bases that match TRBD1. Germline V gene sequence: CDR1 SGDLS, CDR2 YYNGEE. This CDR3 is 16 amino acids long. V shed 0 bases, J shed 4 bases, and the junction held 6 bases outside the gene matches. Here the CDR3 DNA reads TGTGCCAGCAGCGTAGTTGGGACAGGGGGTCTGTACGAGCAGTACTTC. This sequence encodes CASSVVGTGGLYEQYF.

Many counts were recorded for this clonotype. The rearrangement links TRBV12-3 or TRBV12-4 to TRBJ1-2; tentatively, D is TRBD1 (5 bases). The V end was cut by 7 bases, the J end by 0 bases, with 18 bases between. The CDR3 sequence is 16 residues long. CDR3 nucleotides: TGTGCCAGCACCTTTTTAATAGGGACTGCTAACTATGGCTACACCTTC. Translating it yields CASTFLIGTANYGYTF.

This clonotype was detected many times. J is TRBJ1-1 and V is TRBV12-5; 9 positions agree with TRBD1. This CDR3 contains 14 residues. Unmatched junction bases numbered 5, after V lost 2 bases and J lost 7 bases. Germline values: CDR1 LGHNT, CDR2 FRNRAP. CDR3 in amino acids: CASGLLPGQGEAFF. The CDR3 region has the DNA TGTGCTAGTGGTTTGCTACCGGGACAGGGTGAAGCTTTCTTT.

This clonotype was picked up many times. The CDR3 reads CASKLRDRGIAYNSPLHF. CDR3 DNA: TGTGCCAGCAAGCTCCGGGACAGGGGGATTGCTTATAATTCACCCCTCCACTTT. The J gene is TRBJ1-6, the V gene TRBV28; 11 nucleotides match TRBD1. The CDR3 runs to 18 residues. Germline CDR1 is MDHEN and CDR2 is SYDVKM. Unmatched junction bases numbered 12, after V lost 7 bases and J lost 4 bases.

A note on this clonotype: A read error is likely, as this CDR3 ends without the conserved phenylalanine or tryptophan. The V gene is TRBV2, the J gene TRBJ2-7, with 8 bases aligning to TRBD2. J lost 4 bases, V lost 8 bases, and 13 bases had no gene match. Germline V gene lookup returns CDR1 SNHLY and CDR2 FYNNEI. This CDR3 has 15 amino acids. The CDR3 DNA reads as TGTGCCAGCCCTCGCATTAGCCGGGAGGGTTACGAGCAGTACTAC. Its translation: CASPRISREGYEQYY.

The chain employs TRBV6-1 and TRBJ1-2; 11 nucleotides agree with TRBD1. The J segment lost 7 bases and the V segment lost 4 bases, leaving 5 bases of the junction unmatched. The CDR3 extends over 14 amino acids. Per the germline V gene, CDR1 is MNHNS and CDR2 is SASEGT. DNA of the CDR3: TGTGCCAGCAGTGGAGGGACAGGGGGATTTGGCTACACCTTC. Translation: CASSGGTGGFGYTF.

This clonotype was detected ten times or more. This sequence joins TRBV12-3 or TRBV12-4 and TRBJ1-6, with D tentatively TRBD1 (6 bases). The CDR3 contains 14 residues. The V end lost 7 bases, the J end lost 10 bases, and 17 bases lay between the germline ends. This chain's CDR3 is CASTQGWKGSPLHF. CDR3 in DNA: TGTGCCAGCACGCAGGGGTGGAAGGGGTCACCCCTCCACTTT.

The rearrangement uses TRBV7-2 and TRBJ1-5; D is undetermined. The CDR3 is made up of 13 amino acids. Trimming shortened V by 6 bases and J by 8 bases, and 14 bases separated the two germline ends. CDR1 and CDR2 (germline): SGHTA, FQGNSA. Here the CDR3 reads CASSPGGSKPQHF. The CDR3 nucleotides are TGTGCCAGCAGTCCGGGTGGTTCGAAGCCCCAGCATTTT.

In this sample, this clonotype turned up many times. V and J are TRBV25-1 and TRBJ2-5; D is unresolved. The germline V gene has CDR1 MGHDK and CDR2 SYGVNS. Deletions cut 8 bases from V and 0 bases from J, with 10 bases between. The CDR3 is made up of 13 amino acids. The CDR3 here is CASRRGDQETQYF. CDR3 DNA: TGTGCCAGCCGGAGAGGAGACCAAGAGACCCAGTACTTC.

The chain uses TRBV4-1 and TRBJ2-7; D unclear. Germline CDR1 and CDR2: MGHRA and YSYEKL. This CDR3 has 14 amino acids. Trimming removed 2 bases from V and 0 bases from J, with 8 bases in between. The CDR3 DNA sequence: TGCGCCAGCAGCCAAATGGGCACCTCCTACGAGCAGTACTTC. It encodes CASSQMGTSYEQYF.